The sequence of this T cell receptor (beta chain) was determined in a study of blood T cell repertoires in COVID-19. Study-level background: Acute-phase and convalescent COVID-19 samples originated in the United States, Italy and Spain. Sources were T cells, B-cell-depleted T cells, or PBMCs; the material itself was cDNA or gDNA.

The germline V gene encodes CDR1 SGHTA and CDR2 FQGNSA. J lost 1 base, V lost 5 bases, and 2 bases had no gene match. This CDR3 has 14 residues. Repertoires were generated with immunoSEQ multiplex PCR, while TCRdb's copy carries only in-frame clones and drops some. The sample holds approximately 93,000 clones; roughly 78% are singletons and the top ten take around 14%. The TCR sequence derives from a woman older than 75 with acute or convalescent COVID-19. The chain uses TRBV7-2 and TRBJ2-3; 8 bases fit TRBD2. The sequenced sample consisted of peripheral blood. CDR3 coding DNA: TGTGCCAGCAGCCTTAGCGGGGGCACAGATACGCAGTATTTT. It encodes CASSLSGGTDTQYF. The full variable domain, with the rest looked up from reference TRBV7-2 and TRBJ2-3, is GAGVSQSPSNKVTEKGKDVELRCDPISGHTALYWYRQSLGQGLEFLIYFQGNSAPDKSGLPSDRFSAERTGGSVSTLTIQRTQQEDSAVYLCASSLSGGTDTQYFGPGTRLTVL.